This T cell receptor (beta chain) is drawn from a study of cytomegalovirus exposure and HLA in healthy donors. The study's findings and limits: According to an earlier analysis, most TCR beta V segments yielded productive rearrangements about 87% or about 30% of the time. Common viral pathogens were later found to be apparently linked to several of the most significant clusters.

The PCR was carried out with 60 Vbeta primers and 13 Jbeta primers. Generated by immunoSEQ multiplex PCR, the TCRdb table keeps only in-frame clones and is missing some. The data contain about 140,000 clones, around four fifths of them singletons. Of note for this clone: Its antigen is unidentified.

Deletions cut 2 bases from V and 4 bases from J, with 9 bases between. The CDR3 runs to 14 residues. Germline CDR1 SGHTA, CDR2 FQGNSA. This rearrangement joins TRBV7-2 to TRBJ1-5; no reliable D call. This clonotype was obtained from a middle-aged woman in good health and CMV-seronegative. Sequenced material: PBMCs. The DNA of the CDR3 is TGTGCCAGCAGCTTACAACAGCTAAATCAGCCCCAGCATTTT. Its protein is CASSLQQLNQPQHF.